Listed here are 18 T cell receptor beta chains from one sample, sequenced in a study of spatial heterogeneity in lung cancer. Whole-study findings and limits: In tumors, expanded intratumoral alpha and beta TCR counts tracked mutation counts.

TCRdb ran MiXCR on the 5' RACE reads and lists one entry per CDR3 protein. This table holds 7,500 or so distinct CDR3 sequences, 13% to 15% found once. Their antigens are not known. Time point reported: sample taken at primary tumor resection. The specimen was lung tumor tissue, collected at surgery. These receptors came from a female donor with early-stage non-small cell lung cancer.

V gene TRBV6-5 combines with J gene TRBJ2-5; D might be TRBD1 or TRBD2, each matching 5 bases. Trimming took 2 bases from V and 4 from J, leaving 5 bases between them. The CDR3 covers 12 residues. Germline loops: CDR1 MNHEY, CDR2 SVGAGI. The CDR3 nucleotides are TGTGCCAGCAGTTACGGGGGAGAGACCCAGTACTTC. This translates into CASSYGGETQYF.

The CDR3 region has the DNA TGTGCCAGCAGCGGACAGTTCAATCAGCCCCAGCATTTT. It encodes CASSGQFNQPQHF. The chain couples TRBV6-5 to TRBJ1-5, with D possibly TRBD1 on 6 matching bases. Germline V CDR1 and CDR2: MNHEY, SVGAGI. The V end was cut by 6 bases, the J end by 3 bases, with 9 bases between. This CDR3 is 13 amino acids long.

This clonotype has ten or more counts. The chain couples TRBV28 to TRBJ1-2, with D perhaps matching TRBD1 (5 bases). V was cut by 4 bases and J by 8 bases, with 17 bases left in between. The CDR3 spans 14 residues. Germline loops: CDR1 MDHEN, CDR2 SYDVKM. Here the CDR3 DNA reads TGTGCCAGCAGTTCCGGCGCGGGGCCGTACGGCTACACCTTC. Protein product: CASSSGAGPYGYTF.

This clonotype showed up just a few times. The J gene is TRBJ1-6, the V gene TRBV7-2; D may be TRBD1 (5 bases). V lost 1 base to trimming and J lost 13 bases, with 11 bases between them. The CDR3 has 13 amino acids. Germline CDR1 SGHTA, CDR2 FQGNSA. CDR3 loop: CASSLGGGVPLHF. The CDR3 DNA follows: TGTGCCAGCAGCTTAGGGGGAGGGGTGCCCCTCCACTTT.

At least ten counts were recorded for this clonotype. The chain combines TRBV2 with TRBJ2-3; TRBD2 is a possible D gene (5 bases). Germline CDR1 reads SNHLY; CDR2 reads FYNNEI. CDR3 length: 15 amino acids. Trimming took off 7 bases at V and 2 bases at J, with 16 bases between the two ends. This chain's CDR3 is CASNALAGPTDTQYF. The CDR3 coding sequence is TGTGCCAGCAATGCCCTGGCGGGTCCCACAGATACGCAGTATTTT.

This clonotype has at least ten counts. The V and J genes are TRBV12-3 or TRBV12-4 and TRBJ1-2; no clear D. CDR3 size: 15 residues. Deletions cut 1 base from V and 4 bases from J, with 13 bases between. This CDR3 is CASSLGEGPGYGYTF. The CDR3 nucleotides read TGTGCCAGCAGTTTAGGAGAAGGACCAGGCTATGGCTACACCTTC.

This clonotype showed up many times. This chain connects TRBV19 to TRBJ2-1; D possibly matches TRBD1 or TRBD2 (6 bases each). The germline V gene encodes CDR1 LNHDA and CDR2 SQIVND (reference sequence). Trimming cost V 6 bases and J 0 bases, with 15 bases left between them. The CDR3 sequence is 16 residues long. The chain's CDR3 is CASRRKGGSSYNEQFF. Here the CDR3 DNA reads TGTGCCAGTAGGCGGAAAGGGGGGAGCTCCTACAATGAGCAGTTCTTC.

By sample share, this clonotype is medium-sized (0.01 to 0.1%). This chain uses TRBV7-9 with TRBJ1-6, with a possible D match to TRBD1 (5 bases). V shed 3 bases and J shed 10 bases, with 13 bases lying between them. Germline-derived CDR1 and CDR2 are SEHNR and FQNEAQ (reference sequence). This CDR3 comprises 14 residues. CDR3 region: CASSLDQGFSPLHF. The DNA for the CDR3 is TGTGCCAGCAGCTTGGATCAGGGTTTCTCACCCCTCCACTTT. The full variable domain, its missing parts supplied by reference TRBV7-9 and TRBJ1-6, is DTGVSQNPRHKITKRGQNVTFRCDPISEHNRLYWYRQTLGQGPEFLTYFQNEAQLEKSRLLSDRFSAERPKGSFSTLEIQRTEQGDSAMYLCASSLDQGFSPLHFGNGTRLTVT.

This clonotype was detected many times. The CDR3 sequence: CASSTGQGAISGANVLTF. DNA for the CDR3: TGTGCCAGCAGCACCGGACAGGGGGCTATCTCTGGGGCCAACGTCCTGACTTTC. The chain joins TRBV13 to TRBJ2-6; 11 positions agree with TRBD1. There are 18 residues in the CDR3. With 5 bases clipped from V and 0 bases from J, the junction kept 6 bases outside the gene matches. Germline V lookup: CDR1 PRHDT, CDR2 FYEKMQ (reference sequence).

Many counts were recorded for this clonotype. The chain employs TRBV12-3 or TRBV12-4 and TRBJ1-3, with 9 bases fitting TRBD1. This CDR3 comprises 16 residues. V dropped 6 bases and J dropped 0; count of bases not matched to a gene: 6. The CDR3 loop reads CASRLQGANSGNTIYF. CDR3 nucleotide sequence: TGTGCCAGCAGACTACAGGGGGCTAACTCTGGAAACACCATATATTTT.

This clonotype is labeled as medium-sized. The rearrangement uses TRBV11-2 and TRBJ2-1; unclear D gene. The length of the CDR3 is 14 residues. V shed 4 bases and J shed 9 bases, with 16 bases lying between them. Germline CDR1 is SGHAT and CDR2 is FQNNGV. CDR3 nucleotide sequence: TGTGCCAGCAGCTCCCAGCCGAGGTTGGGTGAGCAGTTCTTC. Translating it yields CASSSQPRLGEQFF. Variable domain in full (rest from reference TRBV11-2 and TRBJ2-1): EAGVAQSPRYKIIEKRQSVAFWCNPISGHATLYWYQQILGQGPKLLIQFQNNGVVDDSQLPKDRFSAERLKGVDSTLKIQPAKLEDSAVYLCASSSQPRLGEQFFGPGTRLTVL.

This clonotype has ten or more counts. This chain uses TRBV29-1 with TRBJ2-3; D gene unclear. Trimming pared 6 bases from V and 2 bases from J, leaving 9 bases between. The germline CDR1 and CDR2 sequences are SQVTM and ANQGSEA. CDR3 length: 12 amino acids. The CDR3 reads CSVAQITDTQYF. The CDR3 DNA follows: TGCAGCGTCGCACAGATCACAGATACGCAGTATTTT.

This clonotype is medium-sized within its sample. This chain links TRBV12-3 or TRBV12-4 with TRBJ1-1; unclear D gene. The CDR3 covers 15 residues. V was clipped by 0 bases and J by 10 bases, with 18 bases between them. The CDR3 loop reads CASSLAAGGPSGAFF. CDR3 in DNA: TGTGCCAGCAGTTTAGCGGCAGGAGGCCCTTCGGGAGCTTTCTTT.

This clonotype was seen ten or more times. The chain links TRBV5-1 to TRBJ2-3; the match to TRBD2 covers 11 bases. There are 16 residues in the CDR3. V was pared by 2 bases and J by 5 bases, with 7 bases of the junction left unmatched. The germline V gene has CDR1 SGHRS and CDR2 YFSETQ. The CDR3 loop is CASSLETSGVEDTQYF. CDR3 sequence (DNA): TGCGCCAGCAGCTTAGAGACTAGCGGGGTAGAAGATACGCAGTATTTT. The variable domain in full, with the rest retrieved from reference TRBV5-1 and TRBJ2-3, is KAGVTQTPRYLIKTRGQQVTLSCSPISGHRSVSWYQQTPGQGLQFLFEYFSETQRNKGNFPGRFSGRQFSNSRSEMNVSTLELGDSALYLCASSLETSGVEDTQYFGPGTRLTVL.

This clonotype ranks as medium-sized. The CDR3: CASSYRGSYQETQYF. CDR3 sequence (DNA): TGCGCCAGCAGCTACCGTGGCAGCTACCAAGAGACCCAGTACTTC. The chain has TRBV4-1 and TRBJ2-5; no reliable D call. Germline CDR1 reads MGHRA; CDR2 reads YSYEKL. CDR3 size: 15 residues. Trimming took 5 bases from V and 0 from J, leaving 13 bases between them.

This clonotype was seen repeatedly, ten times or more. The rearrangement joins TRBV20-1 to TRBJ1-4; D perhaps matches TRBD1 (6 bases). The CDR3 is made up of 14 amino acids. Germline V gene lookup returns CDR1 DFQATT and CDR2 SNEGSKA (reference sequence). V was shortened by 1 base and J by 4 bases, with 10 bases between the two germline ends. In DNA form, the CDR3 reads TGCAGTGCTAGAGCCAGGGGCTATAATGAAAAACTGTTTTTT. This translates into CSARARGYNEKLFF.

This clonotype was detected many times. The chain is built from TRBV4-1 and TRBJ1-5; D is unresolved. This CDR3 is 13 amino acids long. The germline V gene has CDR1 MGHRA and CDR2 YSYEKL. With 0 bases removed from V and 9 bases from J, the gap between germline ends came to 9 bases. CDR3 loop: CASSQEGWAPQHF. CDR3 bases: TGCGCCAGCAGCCAAGAGGGGTGGGCGCCCCAGCATTTT.

This clonotype has only one observation. This rearrangement joins TRBV28 to TRBJ2-5, with D perhaps matching TRBD1 or TRBD2 (5 bases each). The CDR3 length is 15 residues. The V gene lost 5 bases and the J gene lost 4 bases, with 17 bases spanning the gap. CDR1 and CDR2 (germline): MDHEN, SYDVKM. CDR3 sequence: CASSPPGRRGETQYF. As DNA, the CDR3 is TGTGCCAGCAGTCCACCGGGGCGGAGAGGAGAGACCCAGTACTTC.